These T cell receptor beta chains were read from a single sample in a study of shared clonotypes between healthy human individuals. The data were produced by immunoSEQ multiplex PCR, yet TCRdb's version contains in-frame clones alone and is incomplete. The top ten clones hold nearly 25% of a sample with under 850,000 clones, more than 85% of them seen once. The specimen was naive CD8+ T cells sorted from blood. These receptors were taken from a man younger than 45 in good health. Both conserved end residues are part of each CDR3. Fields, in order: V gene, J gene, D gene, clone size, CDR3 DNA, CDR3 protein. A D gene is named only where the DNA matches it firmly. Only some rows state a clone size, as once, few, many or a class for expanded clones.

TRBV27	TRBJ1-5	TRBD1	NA	TGTGCCAGCAGGGGACAGGGGAGCAATCAGCCCCAGCATTTT	CASRGQGSNQPQHF
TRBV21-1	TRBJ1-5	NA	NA	TGTGCCAGCAGCACTTGGACAGGGACGAAGGATCAGCCCCAGCATTTT	CASSTWTGTKDQPQHF
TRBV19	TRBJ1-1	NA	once	TGTGCCAGTAGTTTCCCAGGGAAGAACACTGAAGCTTTCTTT	CASSFPGKNTEAFF
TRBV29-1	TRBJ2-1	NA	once	TGCAGCGCTGGACCCCCGCCCTCCTACAATGAGCAGTTCTTC	CSAGPPPSYNEQFF
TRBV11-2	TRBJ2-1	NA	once	TGTGCCAGCAGCTTAGGTCTAATCTATGAGCAGTTCTTC	CASSLGLIYEQFF
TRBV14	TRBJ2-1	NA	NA	TGTGCCAGCAGCCAAGTTTACGATGAGCAGTTCTTC	CASSQVYDEQFF
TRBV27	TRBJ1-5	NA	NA	TGTGCCAGCAAAGGGGGCAATCAGCCCCAGCATTTT	CASKGGNQPQHF
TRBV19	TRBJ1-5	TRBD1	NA	TGTGCCAGTAGTATAGGACAGGGCAGCGGTTGGCCCCAGCATTTT	CASSIGQGSGWPQHF
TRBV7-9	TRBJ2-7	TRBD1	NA	TGTGCCAGCAGCCGGGACAGGGGCGCCTACGAGCAGTACTTC	CASSRDRGAYEQYF
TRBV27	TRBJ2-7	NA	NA	TGTGCCAGCAGTTTATTCCAGGGCACCTCCTACGAGCAGTACTTC	CASSLFQGTSYEQYF
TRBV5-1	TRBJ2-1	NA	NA	TGCGCCAGCAGCCTCCCGGCTACACCATATTGGGGGGAGCAGTTCTTC	CASSLPATPYWGEQFF
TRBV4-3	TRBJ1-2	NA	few	TGCGCCAGCAGCCAAGGTGACGGAATCTATGGCTACACCTTC	CASSQGDGIYGYTF
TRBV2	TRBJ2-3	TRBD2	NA	TGTGCCAGCATTGGGTGGGAGGGAAGCACAGATACGCAGTATTTT	CASIGWEGSTDTQYF
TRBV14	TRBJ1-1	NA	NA	TGTGCCAGCAGCCAATTGGTAGGGGAAGGTGAAGCTTTCTTT	CASSQLVGEGEAFF
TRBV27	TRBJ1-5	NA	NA	TGTGCCAGCAGTATCCAGGGGATCAATCAGCCCCAGCATTTT	CASSIQGINQPQHF
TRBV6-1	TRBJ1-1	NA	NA	TGTGCCAGCAGTTTACCGAACACTGAAGCTTTCTTT	CASSLPNTEAFF
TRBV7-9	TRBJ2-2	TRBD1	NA	TGTGCCAGCAGCGGCGCACGGGGACAGGGCTTTTCGAACACCGGGGAGCTGTTTTTT	CASSGARGQGFSNTGELFF
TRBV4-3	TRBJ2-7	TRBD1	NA	TGCGCCAGCAGCCAAGGGACAGGGGGCTCTTACGAGCAGTACTTC	CASSQGTGGSYEQYF
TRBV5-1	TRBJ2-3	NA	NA	TGCGCCAGCACGTTTCGGGGGTATGCGGGGAACACAGATACGCAGTATTTT	CASTFRGYAGNTDTQYF
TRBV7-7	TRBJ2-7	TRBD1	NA	TGTGCTAGCAGCTTAGGGACAGCCTACGAGCAGTACTTC	CASSLGTAYEQYF
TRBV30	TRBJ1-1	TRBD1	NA	TGTGCCTGGAGTCCGATCAGACAGGGAGGGATTGAAGCTTTCTTT	CAWSPIRQGGIEAFF
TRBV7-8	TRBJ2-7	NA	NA	TGTGCCAGCAGCTTGAAAGCGAGATCCTACGAGCAGTACTTC	CASSLKARSYEQYF